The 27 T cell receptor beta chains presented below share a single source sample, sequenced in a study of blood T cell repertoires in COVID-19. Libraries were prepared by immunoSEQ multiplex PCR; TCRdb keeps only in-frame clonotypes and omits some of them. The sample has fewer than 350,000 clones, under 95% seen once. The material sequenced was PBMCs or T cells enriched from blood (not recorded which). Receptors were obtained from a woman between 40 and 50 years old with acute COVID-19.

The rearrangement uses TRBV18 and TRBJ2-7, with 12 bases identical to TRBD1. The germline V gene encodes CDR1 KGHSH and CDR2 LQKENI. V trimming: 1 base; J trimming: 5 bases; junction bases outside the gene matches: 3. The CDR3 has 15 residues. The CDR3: CASSPQGQGAHEQYF. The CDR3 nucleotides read TGTGCCAGCTCACCACAGGGACAGGGGGCCCACGAGCAGTACTTC.

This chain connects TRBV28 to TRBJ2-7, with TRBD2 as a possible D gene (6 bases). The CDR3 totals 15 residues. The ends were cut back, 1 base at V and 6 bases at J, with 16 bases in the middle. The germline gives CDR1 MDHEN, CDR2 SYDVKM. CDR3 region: CASSLYLEGMREQYF. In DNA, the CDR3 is TGTGCCAGCAGTTTATATCTGGAGGGGATGCGCGAGCAGTACTTC. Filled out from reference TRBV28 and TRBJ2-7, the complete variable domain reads DVKVTQSSRYLVKRTGEKVFLECVQDMDHENMFWYRQDPGLGLRLIYFSYDVKMKEKGDIPEGYSVSREKKERFSLILESASTNQTSMYLCASSLYLEGMREQYFGPGTRLTVT.

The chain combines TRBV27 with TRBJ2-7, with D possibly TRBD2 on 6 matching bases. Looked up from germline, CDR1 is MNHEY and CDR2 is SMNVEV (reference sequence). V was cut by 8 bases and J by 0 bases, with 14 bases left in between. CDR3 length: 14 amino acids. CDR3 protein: CASSGRFDSYEQYF. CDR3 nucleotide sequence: TGTGCCAGCTCGGGGAGGTTTGACTCCTACGAGCAGTACTTC.

DNA for the CDR3: TGTGCCATCAGCCCGACCGGGACTAGCGTGGCAGATACGCAGTATTTT. Protein: CAISPTGTSVADTQYF. This chain uses TRBV10-3 with TRBJ2-3, with 10 bases lining up with TRBD2. The CDR3 contains 16 residues. Germline-derived CDR1 and CDR2 are ENHRY and SYGVKD. Trimming cost V 6 bases and J 4 bases; bases outside gene matches: 10.

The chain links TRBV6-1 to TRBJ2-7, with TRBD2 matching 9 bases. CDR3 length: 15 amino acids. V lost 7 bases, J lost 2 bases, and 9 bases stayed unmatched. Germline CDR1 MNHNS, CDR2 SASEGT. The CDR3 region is CASNSGGPGAYEQYF. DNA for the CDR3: TGTGCCAGCAACAGCGGGGGGCCGGGAGCCTACGAGCAGTACTTC.

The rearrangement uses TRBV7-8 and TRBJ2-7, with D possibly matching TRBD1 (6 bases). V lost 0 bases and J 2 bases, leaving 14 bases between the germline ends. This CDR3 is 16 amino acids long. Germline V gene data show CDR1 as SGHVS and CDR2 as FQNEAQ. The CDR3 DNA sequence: TGTGCCAGCAGCTTAGCCCAGGGGAAGCCTCCCTACGAGCAGTACTTC. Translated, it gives CASSLAQGKPPYEQYF.

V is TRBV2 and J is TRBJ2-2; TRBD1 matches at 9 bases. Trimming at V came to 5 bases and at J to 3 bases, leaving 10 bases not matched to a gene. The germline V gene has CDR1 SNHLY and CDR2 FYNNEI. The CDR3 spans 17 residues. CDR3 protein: CASSFNTGGADTGELFF. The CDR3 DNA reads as TGTGCCAGCAGTTTTAACACAGGGGGCGCGGACACCGGGGAGCTGTTTTTT.

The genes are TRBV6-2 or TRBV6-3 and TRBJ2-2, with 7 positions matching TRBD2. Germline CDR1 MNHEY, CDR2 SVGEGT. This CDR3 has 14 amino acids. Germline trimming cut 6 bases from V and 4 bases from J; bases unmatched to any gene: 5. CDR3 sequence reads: CASSQWEGTGELFF. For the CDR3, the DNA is TGTGCCAGCAGCCAGTGGGAGGGCACCGGGGAGCTGTTTTTT.

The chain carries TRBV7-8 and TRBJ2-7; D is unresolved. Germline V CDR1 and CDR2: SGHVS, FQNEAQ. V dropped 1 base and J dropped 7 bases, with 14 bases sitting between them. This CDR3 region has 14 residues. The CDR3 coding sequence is TGTGCCAGCAGCTTAGGTAACAGCCCGAATGAGCAGTACTTC. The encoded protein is CASSLGNSPNEQYF.

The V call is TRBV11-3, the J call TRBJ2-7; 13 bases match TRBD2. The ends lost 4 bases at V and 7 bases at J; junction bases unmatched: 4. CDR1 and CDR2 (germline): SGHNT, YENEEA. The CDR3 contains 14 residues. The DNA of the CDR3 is TGTGCCAGCAGCTCACTAGCGGGAGGGCGGGAGCAGTACTTC. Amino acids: CASSSLAGGREQYF.

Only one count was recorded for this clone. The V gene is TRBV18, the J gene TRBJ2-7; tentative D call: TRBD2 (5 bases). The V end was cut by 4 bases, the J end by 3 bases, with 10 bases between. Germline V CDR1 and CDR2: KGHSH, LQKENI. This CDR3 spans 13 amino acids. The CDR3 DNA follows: TGTGCCAGCTCACTCGGACTGTACTACGAGCAGTACTTC. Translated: CASSLGLYYEQYF.

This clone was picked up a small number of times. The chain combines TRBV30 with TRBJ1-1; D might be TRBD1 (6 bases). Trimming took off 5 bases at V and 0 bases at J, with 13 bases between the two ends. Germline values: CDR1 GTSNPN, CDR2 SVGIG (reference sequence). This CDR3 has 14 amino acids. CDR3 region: CAWQTGTLNTEAFF. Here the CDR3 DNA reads TGTGCCTGGCAAACCGGGACACTGAACACTGAAGCTTTCTTT.

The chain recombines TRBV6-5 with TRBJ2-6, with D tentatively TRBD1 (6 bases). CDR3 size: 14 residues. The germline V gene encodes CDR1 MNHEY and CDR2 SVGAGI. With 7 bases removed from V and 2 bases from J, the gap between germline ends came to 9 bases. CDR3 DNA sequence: TGTGCCAGCAACCCAGGGGCTGGGGCCAACGTCCTGACTTTC. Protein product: CASNPGAGANVLTF.

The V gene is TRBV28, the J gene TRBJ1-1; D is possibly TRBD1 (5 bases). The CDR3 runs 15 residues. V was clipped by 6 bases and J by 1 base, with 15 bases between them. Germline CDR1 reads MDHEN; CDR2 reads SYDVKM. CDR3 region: CASRENRLRNTEAFF. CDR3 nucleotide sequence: TGTGCCAGCAGGGAGAACAGGCTCAGGAACACTGAAGCTTTCTTT. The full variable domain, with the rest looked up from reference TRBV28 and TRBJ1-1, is DVKVTQSSRYLVKRTGEKVFLECVQDMDHENMFWYRQDPGLGLRLIYFSYDVKMKEKGDIPEGYSVSREKKERFSLILESASTNQTSMYLCASRENRLRNTEAFFGQGTRLTVV.

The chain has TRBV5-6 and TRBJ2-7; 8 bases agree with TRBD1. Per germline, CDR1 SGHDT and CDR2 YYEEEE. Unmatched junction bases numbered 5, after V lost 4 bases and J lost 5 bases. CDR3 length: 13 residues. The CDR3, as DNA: TGTGCCAGCAGCCGGACAGGGAGGCACGAGCAGTACTTC. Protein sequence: CASSRTGRHEQYF.

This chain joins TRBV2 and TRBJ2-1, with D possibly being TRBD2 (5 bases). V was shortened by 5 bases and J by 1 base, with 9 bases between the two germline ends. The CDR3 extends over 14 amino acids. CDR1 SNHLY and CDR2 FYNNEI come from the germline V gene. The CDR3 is CASSPRDSYNEQFF. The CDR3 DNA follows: TGTGCCAGCAGTCCCCGGGATTCCTACAATGAGCAGTTCTTC. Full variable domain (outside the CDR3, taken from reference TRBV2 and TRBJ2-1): EPEVTQTPSHQVTQMGQEVILRCVPISNHLYFYWYRQILGQKVEFLVSFYNNEISEKSEIFDDQFSVERPDGSNFTLKIRSTKLEDSAMYFCASSPRDSYNEQFFGPGTRLTVL.

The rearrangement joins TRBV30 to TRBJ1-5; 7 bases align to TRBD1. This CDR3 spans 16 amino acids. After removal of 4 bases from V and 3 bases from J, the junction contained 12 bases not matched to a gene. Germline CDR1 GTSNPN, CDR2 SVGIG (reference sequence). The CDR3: CAWTPGQEGNNQPQHF. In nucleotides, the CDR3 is TGTGCCTGGACTCCCGGACAGGAAGGGAACAATCAGCCCCAGCATTTT.

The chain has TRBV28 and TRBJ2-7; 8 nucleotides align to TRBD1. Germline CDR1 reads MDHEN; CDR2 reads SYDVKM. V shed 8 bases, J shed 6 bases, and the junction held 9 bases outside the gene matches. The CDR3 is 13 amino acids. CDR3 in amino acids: CASSGTGFSEQYF. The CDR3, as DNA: TGTGCCAGCTCCGGGACAGGATTTTCCGAGCAGTACTTC. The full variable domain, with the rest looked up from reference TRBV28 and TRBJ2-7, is DVKVTQSSRYLVKRTGEKVFLECVQDMDHENMFWYRQDPGLGLRLIYFSYDVKMKEKGDIPEGYSVSREKKERFSLILESASTNQTSMYLCASSGTGFSEQYFGPGTRLTVT.

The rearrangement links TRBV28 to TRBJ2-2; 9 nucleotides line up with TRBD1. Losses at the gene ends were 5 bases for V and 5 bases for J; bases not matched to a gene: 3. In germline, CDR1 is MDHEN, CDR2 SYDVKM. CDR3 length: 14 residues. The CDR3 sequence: CASSVDRGTGELFF. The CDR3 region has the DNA TGTGCCAGCAGTGTCGACAGGGGGACCGGGGAGCTGTTTTTT.

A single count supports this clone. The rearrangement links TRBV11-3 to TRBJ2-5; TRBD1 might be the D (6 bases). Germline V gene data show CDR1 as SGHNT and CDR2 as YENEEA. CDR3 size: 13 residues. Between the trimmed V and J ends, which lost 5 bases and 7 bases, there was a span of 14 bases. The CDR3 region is CASSRLGGGTQYF. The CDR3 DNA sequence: TGTGCCAGCAGCCGCCTTGGGGGCGGGACCCAGTACTTC.

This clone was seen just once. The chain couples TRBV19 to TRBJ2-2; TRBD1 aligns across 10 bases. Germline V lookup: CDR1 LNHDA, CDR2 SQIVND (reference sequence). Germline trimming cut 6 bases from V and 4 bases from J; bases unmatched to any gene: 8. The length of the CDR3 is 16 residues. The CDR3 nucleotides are TGTGCCAGTAGGGATACCAGGACAGGGGGCACCGGGGAGCTGTTTTTT. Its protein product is CASRDTRTGGTGELFF.

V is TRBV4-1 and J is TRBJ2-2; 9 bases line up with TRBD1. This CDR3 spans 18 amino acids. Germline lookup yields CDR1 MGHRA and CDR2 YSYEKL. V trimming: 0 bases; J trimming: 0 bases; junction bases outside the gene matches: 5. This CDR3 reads CASSQEAQGAANTGELFF. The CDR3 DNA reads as TGCGCCAGCAGCCAAGAGGCACAGGGGGCCGCGAACACCGGGGAGCTGTTTTTT.

The DNA for the CDR3 is TGTGCCAGCAGTCGACAGACTAGCGGGATCCAAGAGACCCAGTACTTC. This encodes CASSRQTSGIQETQYF. This rearrangement joins TRBV28 to TRBJ2-5; 11 nucleotides line up with TRBD2. Germline V gene sequence: CDR1 MDHEN, CDR2 SYDVKM. The CDR3 totals 16 residues. V gave up 5 bases and J gave up 1 base; unmatched junction bases: 6. Full variable domain (outside the CDR3, taken from reference TRBV28 and TRBJ2-5): DVKVTQSSRYLVKRTGEKVFLECVQDMDHENMFWYRQDPGLGLRLIYFSYDVKMKEKGDIPEGYSVSREKKERFSLILESASTNQTSMYLCASSRQTSGIQETQYFGPGTRLLVL.

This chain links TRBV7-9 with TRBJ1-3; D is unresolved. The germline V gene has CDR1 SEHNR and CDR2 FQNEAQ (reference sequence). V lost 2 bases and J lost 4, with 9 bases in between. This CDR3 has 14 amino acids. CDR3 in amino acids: CASSLFTDGNTIYF. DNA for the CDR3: TGTGCCAGCAGCTTATTTACAGACGGAAACACCATATATTTT.

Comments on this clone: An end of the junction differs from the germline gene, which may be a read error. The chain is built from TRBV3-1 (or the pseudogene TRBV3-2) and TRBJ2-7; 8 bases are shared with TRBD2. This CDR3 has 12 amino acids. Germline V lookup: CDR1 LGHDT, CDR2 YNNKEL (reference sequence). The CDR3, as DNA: TGTGCCAGCAGCCAAGTAACCGGGACTAGGTTCTTC. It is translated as CASSQVTGTRFF.

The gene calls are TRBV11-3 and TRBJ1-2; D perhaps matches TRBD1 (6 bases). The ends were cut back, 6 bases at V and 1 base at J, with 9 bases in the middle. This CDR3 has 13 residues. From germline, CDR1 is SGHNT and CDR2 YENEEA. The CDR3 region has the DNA TGTGCCAGCAGTCCACAGGGTAACTATGGCTACACCTTC. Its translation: CASSPQGNYGYTF.

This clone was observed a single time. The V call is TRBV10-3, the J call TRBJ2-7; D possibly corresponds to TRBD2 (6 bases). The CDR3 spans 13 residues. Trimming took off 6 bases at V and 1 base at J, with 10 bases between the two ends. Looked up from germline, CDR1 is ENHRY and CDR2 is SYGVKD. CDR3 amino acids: CAIRGGESYEQYF. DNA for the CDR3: TGTGCCATCAGGGGCGGGGAATCCTACGAGCAGTACTTC.